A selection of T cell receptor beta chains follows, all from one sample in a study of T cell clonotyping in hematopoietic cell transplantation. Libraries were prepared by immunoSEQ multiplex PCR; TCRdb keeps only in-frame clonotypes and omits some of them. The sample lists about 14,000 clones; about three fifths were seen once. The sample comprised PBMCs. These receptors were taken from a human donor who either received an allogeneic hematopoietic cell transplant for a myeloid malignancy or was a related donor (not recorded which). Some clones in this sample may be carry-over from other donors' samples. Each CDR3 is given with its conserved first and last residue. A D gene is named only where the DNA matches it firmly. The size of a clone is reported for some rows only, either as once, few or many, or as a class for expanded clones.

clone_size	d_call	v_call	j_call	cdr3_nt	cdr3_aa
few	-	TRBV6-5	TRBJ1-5	TGTGCCAGCAGTACGAGGACGGGAGGCAATCAGCCCCAGCATTTT	CASSTRTGGNQPQHF
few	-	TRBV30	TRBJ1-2	TGTGCCTGCAATCAACAGGGAGGGTATGGCTACACCTTC	CACNQQGGYGYTF
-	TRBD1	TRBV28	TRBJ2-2	TGTGCCAGCAGTTTCACGGACAGGGCAACCGGGGAGCTGTTTTTT	CASSFTDRATGELFF
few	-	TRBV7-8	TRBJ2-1	TGTGCCAGCAGCTTAAGGGCCTCCTACAATGAGCAGTTCTTC	CASSLRASYNEQFF
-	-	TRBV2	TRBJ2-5	TGTGCCAGCAGTGCGAGGACAGCACAAGAGACCCAGTACTTC	CASSARTAQETQYF
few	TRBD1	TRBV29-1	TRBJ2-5	TGCAGCGTTGATAGATCAGGGGGCGGGAAGACCCAGTACTTC	CSVDRSGGGKTQYF
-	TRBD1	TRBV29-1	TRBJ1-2	TGCAGCGTTTCAGGACAGGGGGCGCAAAGGGATGGCTACACCTTC	CSVSGQGAQRDGYTF
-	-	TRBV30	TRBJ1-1	TGTGCCTGGAGTGTCGGACAGATTGACACTGAAGCTTTCTTT	CAWSVGQIDTEAFF
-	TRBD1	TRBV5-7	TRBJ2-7	TGTGCCAGCAGCGGGGGACAGGGCCCCTACGAGCAGTACTTC	CASSGGQGPYEQYF
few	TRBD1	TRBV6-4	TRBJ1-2	TGTGCCAGCAGACAACAGGGGTCGTATGGCTACACCTTC	CASRQQGSYGYTF
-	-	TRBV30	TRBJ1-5	TGTGCCTGGAGTGTACGGTTGGGGACGACACAGCCCCAGCATTTT	CAWSVRLGTTQPQHF
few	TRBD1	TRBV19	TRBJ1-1	TGTGCCAGTCAGGACAGGGATGTCACTGAAGCTTTCTTT	CASQDRDVTEAFF
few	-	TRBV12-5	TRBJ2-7	TGTGCTAGTGGTTTGGGGAAGGCCGGCTACGAGCAGTACTTC	CASGLGKAGYEQYF
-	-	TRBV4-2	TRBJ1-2	TGTGCCAGCAGCCAAGAGCAGGGGCAGATCAGGAACTATGGCTACACCTTC	CASSQEQGQIRNYGYTF
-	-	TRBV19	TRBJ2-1	TGTGCCAGTAGTATAGCAAGGGGCAATGAGCAGTTCTTC	CASSIARGNEQFF
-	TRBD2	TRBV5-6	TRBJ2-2	TGTGCCAGCAGCCTAAGGACTAGCGGGTTCGGGGAGCTGTTTTTT	CASSLRTSGFGELFF
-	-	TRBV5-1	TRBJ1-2	TGCGCCAGCACCTCGGACAGCTCCCTGTTCTTTGGCTACACCTTC	CASTSDSSLFFGYTF
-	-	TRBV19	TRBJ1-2	TGTGCCAGTAGTATAGAAGGCCTCGGGGTCCGACCTAACTATGGCTACACCTTC	CASSIEGLGVRPNYGYTF
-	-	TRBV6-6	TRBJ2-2	TGTGCCAGCAGTTACTCCGGGACGCCCGGGGAGCTGTTTTTT	CASSYSGTPGELFF
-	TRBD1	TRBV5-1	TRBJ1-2	TGCGCCAGCAGGGATGGACAGGCTAACTATGGCTACACCTTC	CASRDGQANYGYTF
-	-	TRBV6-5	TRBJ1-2	TGTGCCAGCAGTCTGGACAGAAGAAACTATGGCTACACCTTC	CASSLDRRNYGYTF
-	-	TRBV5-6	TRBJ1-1	TGTGCCAGCAGCTTGCGGGGTACGGAAGCTTTCTTT	CASSLRGTEAFF
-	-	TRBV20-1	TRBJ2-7	TGCAGTGCTAGCCCTTTCGACGAGCAGTACTTC	CSASPFDEQYF
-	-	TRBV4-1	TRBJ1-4	TGCGCCAGCAGCCAAGACTGGGGGGGAAAGAGGGAAAAACTGTTTTTT	CASSQDWGGKREKLFF
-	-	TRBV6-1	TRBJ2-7	TGTGCCAGCAGTGCCGACAAGGGACTCGAGCAGTACTTC	CASSADKGLEQYF
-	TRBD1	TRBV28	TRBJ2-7	TGTGCCAGCATTACCCGGGGACAGGGGGCGTCCTACGAGCAGTACTTC	CASITRGQGASYEQYF
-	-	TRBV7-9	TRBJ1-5	TGTGCCAGCAGCCCCGACGGGAATCAGCCCCAGCATTTT	CASSPDGNQPQHF
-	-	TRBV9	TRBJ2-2	TGTGCCAGCAGCCTGACCAACACCGGGGAGCTGTTTTTT	CASSLTNTGELFF
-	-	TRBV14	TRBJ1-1	TGTGCCAGCAGCCAGGAAGGTCGATACACTGAAGCTTTCTTT	CASSQEGRYTEAFF
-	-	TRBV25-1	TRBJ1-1	TGTGCCAGCAAGACCGGGGGGGGCTCTGAAGCTTTCTTT	CASKTGGGSEAFF
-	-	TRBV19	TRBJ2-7	TGTGCCAGTAGTAACTCGGGCGGACACTACGAGCAGTACTTC	CASSNSGGHYEQYF
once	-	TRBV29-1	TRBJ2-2	TGCAGCGTTGACCGGGAAGGGGAAACCGGGGAGCTGTTTTTT	CSVDREGETGELFF
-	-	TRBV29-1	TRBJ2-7	TGCAGCATTGAAGTTAGCTACGAGCAGTACTTC	CSIEVSYEQYF